These 12 T cell receptor beta chains share one sample of origin, sequenced in a study of shared clonotypes between healthy human individuals. Sequencing used immunoSEQ multiplex PCR; TCRdb keeps in-frame clones, though not all of them. Of fewer than 600,000 clones listed, more than 65% are singletons. Sequencing input: PBMCs. These TCRs come from a woman in her 40s in good health. Some clones in this sample may be carry-over from other donors' samples.

This clone was picked up a small number of times. The same CDR3 arises from other DNA sequences in this sample as well. V gene TRBV29-1 combines with J gene TRBJ2-3; 13 bases line up with TRBD2. V was clipped by 6 bases and J by 2 bases; unmatched bases: 2. Germline CDR1 is SQVTM and CDR2 is ANQGSEA. This CDR3 is 14 amino acids long. Written as DNA, the CDR3 is TGCAGCGTCGGGACTAGCGGGAACACAGATACGCAGTATTTT. Residues: CSVGTSGNTDTQYF.

The J gene is TRBJ2-2, the V gene TRBV28; D not certain. This CDR3 contains 10 residues. Looked up from germline, CDR1 is MDHEN and CDR2 is SYDVKM. The V end lost 6 bases, the J end lost 8 bases, and 4 bases lay between the germline ends. CDR3 DNA: TGTGCCAGCAGCCGGGGGGAGCTGTTTTTT. Protein: CASSRGELFF. The full variable domain, its missing parts supplied by reference TRBV28 and TRBJ2-2, is DVKVTQSSRYLVKRTGEKVFLECVQDMDHENMFWYRQDPGLGLRLIYFSYDVKMKEKGDIPEGYSVSREKKERFSLILESASTNQTSMYLCASSRGELFFGEGSRLTVL.

The chain employs TRBV7-2 and TRBJ1-2; 8 bases fit TRBD1. J lost 8 bases, V lost 5 bases, and 7 bases had no gene match. Germline V lookup: CDR1 SGHTA, CDR2 FQGNSA. The CDR3 extends over 13 amino acids. The CDR3 sequence: CASSGGQGIGYTF. The CDR3 DNA sequence: TGTGCCAGCAGCGGAGGACAGGGTATCGGCTACACCTTC.

This chain links TRBV7-6 with TRBJ2-3, with 8 bases identical to TRBD2. The germline V gene encodes CDR1 SGHVS and CDR2 FNYEAQ. V trimming: 8 bases; J trimming: 5 bases; junction bases outside the gene matches: 6. This CDR3 has 13 amino acids. The CDR3 spells CASSGGGGDTQYF. CDR3 in DNA: TGTGCCAGCTCGGGGGGGGGCGGAGATACGCAGTATTTT.

The V and J genes are TRBV5-1 and TRBJ2-5; TRBD2 matches at 7 bases. The CDR3 extends over 14 amino acids. V gave up 4 bases and J gave up 5 bases; unmatched junction bases: 8. Germline CDR1 is SGHRS and CDR2 is YFSETQ. CDR3 region: CASSSGTLGETQYF. CDR3 coding DNA: TGCGCCAGCAGCAGCGGGACGTTGGGGGAGACCCAGTACTTC.

The genes are TRBV15 and TRBJ2-7, with a possible D match to TRBD1 (6 bases). This CDR3 comprises 15 residues. Germline CDR1 and CDR2: LNHNV and YYDKDF (reference sequence). Trimming took off 4 bases at V and 6 bases at J, with 19 bases between the two ends. CDR3 sequence reads: CATSIIIRGECEQYF. The CDR3 coding sequence is TGTGCCACCAGCATAATTATCAGGGGTGAATGCGAGCAGTACTTC.

V is TRBV5-1 and J is TRBJ1-1; D is unclear. CDR1 SGHRS and CDR2 YFSETQ come from the germline V gene. This CDR3 is built from 14 residues. V lost 0 bases, J lost 3 bases, and 9 bases lay in between. In nucleotides, the CDR3 is TGCGCCAGCAGCTTGGGTACGGTTTACACTGAAGCTTTCTTT. Translation gives CASSLGTVYTEAFF. Variable domain in full (rest from reference TRBV5-1 and TRBJ1-1): KAGVTQTPRYLIKTRGQQVTLSCSPISGHRSVSWYQQTPGQGLQFLFEYFSETQRNKGNFPGRFSGRQFSNSRSEMNVSTLELGDSALYLCASSLGTVYTEAFFGQGTRLTVV.

The rearrangement uses TRBV5-1 and TRBJ2-5, with D tentatively TRBD1 (5 bases). The CDR3 runs 14 residues. The V end was cut by 5 bases, the J end by 2 bases, with 13 bases between. The germline V gene has CDR1 SGHRS and CDR2 YFSETQ. This chain's CDR3 is CASSYVQGQETQYF. CDR3 nucleotides: TGCGCCAGCAGTTACGTCCAGGGACAAGAGACCCAGTACTTC.

Details on this clone: This sample includes further DNA sequences coding for the same CDR3. The chain employs TRBV27 and TRBJ1-2; TRBD1 might be the D (5 bases). Germline V gene data show CDR1 as MNHEY and CDR2 as SMNVEV (reference sequence). V shed 2 bases and J shed 4 bases, with 8 bases lying between them. The CDR3 totals 13 residues. For the CDR3, the DNA is TGTGCCAGCAGTTTACGGGGGGGCTATGGCTACACCTTC. Translated: CASSLRGGYGYTF.

This chain uses TRBV25-1 with TRBJ2-7, with 9 bases aligning to TRBD1. J was trimmed by 6 bases and V by 8 bases; bases with no gene match: 11. CDR1 is MGHDK, CDR2 SYGVNS, per germline. This CDR3 is 14 amino acids long. The CDR3 sequence is CASEKDRGGLEQYF. CDR3 nucleotides: TGTGCCAGCGAGAAGGACAGGGGCGGCCTCGAGCAGTACTTC.

The V gene is TRBV11-3, the J gene TRBJ2-3; no clear D gene. Looked up from germline, CDR1 is SGHNT and CDR2 is YENEEA. The ends were cut back, 3 bases at V and 6 bases at J, with 4 bases in the middle. This CDR3 contains 11 residues. CDR3 amino acids: CASSLIDTQYF. The DNA for the CDR3 is TGTGCCAGCAGCTTGATCGATACGCAGTATTTT.

The rearrangement links TRBV7-2 to TRBJ2-5; perhaps TRBD2 as D (6 bases). The germline V gene encodes CDR1 SGHTA and CDR2 FQGNSA. Deletions cut 5 bases from V and 3 bases from J, with 19 bases between. The CDR3 is 16 amino acids. DNA for the CDR3: TGTGCCAGCAGCCCCCCACCGGGACTCGAAGAAGAGACCCAGTACTTC. Amino acid sequence: CASSPPPGLEEETQYF. The full variable domain, rest sourced from reference TRBV7-2 and TRBJ2-5, is GAGVSQSPSNKVTEKGKDVELRCDPISGHTALYWYRQSLGQGLEFLIYFQGNSAPDKSGLPSDRFSAERTGGSVSTLTIQRTQQEDSAVYLCASSPPPGLEEETQYFGPGTRLLVL.